This paragraph covers one T cell receptor (beta chain) sequence. Its antigen is as yet unknown. Germline CDR1 is LNHNV and CDR2 is YYDKDF (reference sequence). This CDR3 comprises 11 residues. V dropped 3 bases and J dropped 4 bases, with 4 bases sitting between them. With 60 Vbeta and 13 Jbeta primers, the PCR was carried out. Method: immunoSEQ multiplex PCR; TCRdb's copy keeps in-frame clones and lacks some. The sample yields around 170,000 clones, approximately 85% seen once. There were likely unrecorded immune exposures, though donors were nominally healthy when sampled. This sample is part of a study of cytomegalovirus exposure and HLA in healthy donors. Study at large: Early release data held about 85 million unique TCRs from HLA-typed donors. Among 398 genotyped donors, roughly 81% fell in the Caucasian-associated ancestry cluster.

Study observations and caveats: In a later analysis, specific HLA alleles were associated with over 15,000 TCR beta sequences at a 0.05 false discovery rate.

This clonotype was obtained from a woman under 30 in good health and CMV-seronegative. This sequence joins TRBV15 and TRBJ2-7; no clear D gene. The sample consisted of PBMCs. CDR3 nucleotide sequence: TGTGCCACCAGCAGCGGGTACGAGCAGTACTTC. This sequence encodes CATSSGYEQYF.